These 24 T cell receptor beta chains were sequenced from one sample in a study of cytomegalovirus exposure and HLA in healthy donors. 13 Jbeta primers and 60 Vbeta primers were used for the PCR. Sequenced by immunoSEQ multiplex PCR; TCRdb stores in-frame clones only, minus some. The data show 60,000 to 75,000 clones, with about four fifths seen just once and 7.8% held by the top ten. Material: PBMCs. The origin of the receptors is a man between 18 and 35 years old in good health and CMV-seropositive.

Comments on this clone: The sample has other DNA sequences that encode this CDR3 too. The V gene is TRBV29-1, the J gene TRBJ2-1, with no clear D. Germline V gives CDR1 SQVTM, CDR2 ANQGSEA. Trimming left V 4 bases short and J 2 bases short, with 6 bases between. The CDR3 runs to 12 residues. DNA for the CDR3: TGCAGCGTTGCGGGTACCTACAATGAGCAGTTCTTC. This gives the protein CSVAGTYNEQFF.

The chain has TRBV5-4 and TRBJ1-3; D is ambiguous. Germline-derived CDR1 and CDR2 are SGHNT and YYREEE (reference sequence). V was cut by 4 bases and J by 2 bases, with 19 bases left in between. The CDR3 length is 17 residues. The chain's CDR3 is CASSPGIGPTTGNTIYF. CDR3 in DNA: TGTGCCAGCAGCCCTGGCATAGGACCGACTACTGGAAACACCATATATTTT. Looking up the rest from reference TRBV5-4 and TRBJ1-3 gives the full variable domain: ETGVTQSPTHLIKTRGQQVTLRCSSQSGHNTVSWYQQALGQGPQFIFQYYREEENGRGNFPPRFSGLQFPNYSSELNVNALELDDSALYLCASSPGIGPTTGNTIYFGEGSWLTVV.

The chain combines TRBV7-2 with TRBJ2-5; TRBD1 might be the D (5 bases). The CDR3 consists of 13 residues. The germline V and J ends were trimmed by 6 bases and 4 bases, with 12 bases remaining between them. Germline values: CDR1 SGHTA, CDR2 FQGNSA. As DNA, the CDR3 is TGTGCCAGCAGGGTGGCAGGGCTAGAGACCCAGTACTTC. This encodes CASRVAGLETQYF.

This chain joins TRBV29-1 and TRBJ1-2; D is undetermined. The CDR3 is 12 residues long. Per germline, CDR1 SQVTM and CDR2 ANQGSEA. Trimming shortened V by 4 bases and J by 2 bases, and 8 bases separated the two germline ends. The CDR3 sequence: CSVAPENYGYTF. The CDR3 nucleotides read TGCAGCGTTGCCCCAGAAAACTATGGCTACACCTTC.

V is TRBV18 and J is TRBJ2-5; no clear D. Germline CDR1 KGHSH, CDR2 LQKENI. The V end lost 0 bases, the J end lost 1 base, and 6 bases lay between the germline ends. This CDR3 is 14 amino acids long. CDR3 protein: CASSPPPSQETQYF. The DNA for the CDR3 is TGTGCCAGCTCACCACCTCCCAGCCAAGAGACCCAGTACTTC.

In this sample, this clone turned up once. The rearrangement links TRBV25-1 to TRBJ1-5; D gene unclear. The germline V and J ends were trimmed by 8 bases and 10 bases, with 15 bases remaining between them. The CDR3 length is 12 residues. In germline, CDR1 is MGHDK, CDR2 SYGVNS. Here the CDR3 DNA reads TGTGCCAGCCTTACCTCGGGAGGCCCCCAGCATTTT. It yields the protein CASLTSGGPQHF.

The rearrangement links TRBV4-2 to TRBJ2-2; 7 bases match TRBD1. Trimming at V came to 3 bases and at J to 4 bases, leaving 8 bases not matched to a gene. Per the germline V gene, CDR1 is LGHNA and CDR2 is YNFKEQ. This CDR3 contains 16 residues. CDR3 sequence: CASSHPDRAGTGELFF. The CDR3 bases are TGTGCCAGCAGCCACCCAGACAGGGCGGGCACCGGGGAGCTGTTTTTT.

This clone was found many times. The V call is TRBV6-4, the J call TRBJ1-6; weak D call: TRBD1 (6 bases). CDR3 length: 13 residues. Trimming removed 8 bases from V and 6 bases from J, with 11 bases in between. Germline V gene sequence: CDR1 MRHNA, CDR2 SNTAGT. CDR3 region: CASRDTGNSPLHF. In DNA form, the CDR3 reads TGTGCCAGCCGGGACACCGGTAATTCACCCCTCCACTTT.

CDR3 bases: TGTGCCAGCAGTGAGATGGGACAGGGAACCTATGGCTACACCTTC. Its protein product is CASSEMGQGTYGYTF. The chain joins TRBV2 to TRBJ1-2; 9 bases are a match to TRBD1. The CDR3 runs 15 residues. The germline V gene encodes CDR1 SNHLY and CDR2 FYNNEI. Trimming took 3 bases from V and 4 from J; bases not matched to a gene: 6.

The chain links TRBV28 to TRBJ2-7; TRBD1 aligns across 10 bases. Trimming took 3 bases from V and 7 from J; bases not matched to a gene: 6. The CDR3 covers 14 residues. The germline CDR1 and CDR2 sequences are MDHEN and SYDVKM. The CDR3 region has the DNA TGTGCCAGCAGTTTGTTTGACAGGGGGCGGGAGCAGTACTTC. Its translation is CASSLFDRGREQYF.

V is TRBV11-1 and J is TRBJ1-1, with a possible D match to TRBD1 (6 bases). Per the germline V gene, CDR1 is SGHAT and CDR2 is FQDESV (reference sequence). Trimming removed 5 bases at V and 9 bases at J, with 10 bases between. This CDR3 contains 11 residues. The CDR3 DNA reads as TGTGCCAGCAGCCCAGGACAGAAAGCTTTCTTT. This codes for CASSPGQKAFF.

This clone was recorded at least ten times. The genes are TRBV6-5 and TRBJ1-1, with TRBD1 identical over 8 bases. Germline CDR1 is MNHEY and CDR2 is SVGAGI. V shed 5 bases, J shed 4 bases, and the junction held 0 bases outside the gene matches. This CDR3 is 12 amino acids long. In nucleotides, the CDR3 is TGTGCCAGCAGTACAGGGGGCACTGAAGCTTTCTTT. Translating it yields CASSTGGTEAFF.

This clone was observed a handful of times. This chain links TRBV7-2 with TRBJ2-5; no reliable D call. CDR3 length: 11 residues. V was cut by 5 bases and J by 2 bases, with 3 bases left in between. Germline lookup yields CDR1 SGHTA and CDR2 FQGNSA. CDR3 loop: CASSPQETQYF. CDR3 nucleotide sequence: TGTGCCAGCAGCCCACAAGAGACCCAGTACTTC.

The chain uses TRBV5-4 and TRBJ1-1; D uncertain. Per the germline V gene, CDR1 is SGHNT and CDR2 is YYREEE (reference sequence). Trimming pared 1 base from V and 3 bases from J, leaving 7 bases between. This CDR3 contains 13 residues. The CDR3 sequence is CASSLNVDTEAFF. As DNA, the CDR3 is TGTGCCAGCAGCTTGAATGTAGACACTGAAGCTTTCTTT.

The V call is TRBV7-9, the J call TRBJ2-5; TRBD1 agrees at 7 bases. V was pared by 5 bases and J by 0 bases, with 3 bases of the junction left unmatched. The V gene's germline CDR1 is SEHNR and CDR2 FQNEAQ (reference sequence). The CDR3 extends over 14 amino acids. The CDR3 sequence is CASSTQGYQETQYF. DNA for the CDR3: TGTGCCAGCAGCACACAGGGGTACCAAGAGACCCAGTACTTC.

V gene TRBV5-4 combines with J gene TRBJ1-1; 8 nucleotides align to TRBD1. The CDR3 consists of 16 residues. Germline values: CDR1 SGHNT, CDR2 YYREEE (reference sequence). With V trimmed by 4 bases and J by 7 bases, 15 bases remained unmatched. The CDR3 protein is CASSPGGTGTSGEAFF. For the CDR3, the DNA is TGTGCCAGCAGCCCCGGCGGGACAGGTACCTCGGGTGAAGCTTTCTTT.

This clone was seen a few times. The chain is built from TRBV29-1 and TRBJ1-2; no clear D. V was trimmed by 3 bases and J by 2 bases, leaving 7 bases between them. The germline gives CDR1 SQVTM, CDR2 ANQGSEA. This CDR3 has 12 amino acids. CDR3 amino acids: CSVDLPNYGYTF. The CDR3 nucleotides read TGCAGCGTTGACCTCCCCAACTATGGCTACACCTTC.

The chain employs TRBV7-9 and TRBJ1-2; TRBD1 matches 9 bases. The CDR3 contains 14 residues. CDR1 is SEHNR, CDR2 FQNEAQ, per germline (reference sequence). Germline trimming cut 1 base from V and 6 bases from J; bases unmatched to any gene: 3. CDR3: CASSLEDRGDGYTF. CDR3 nucleotide sequence: TGTGCCAGCAGCTTAGAGGACAGGGGAGATGGCTACACCTTC.

The J gene is TRBJ2-3, the V gene TRBV4-1; TRBD2 agrees at 11 bases. Germline CDR1 MGHRA, CDR2 YSYEKL. With V trimmed by 6 bases and J by 4 bases, 6 bases remained unmatched. The CDR3 is 15 residues long. The CDR3 reads CASRKTSGTSDTQYF. Written as DNA, the CDR3 is TGCGCCAGCAGAAAGACTAGCGGGACGTCAGATACGCAGTATTTT.

The chain recombines TRBV30 with TRBJ2-1; D is unclear. Germline-derived CDR1 and CDR2 are GTSNPN and SVGIG (reference sequence). V lost 4 bases and J lost 2, with 9 bases in between. The CDR3 spans 13 residues. The CDR3 DNA reads TGTGCCTGGAACCAGCTAGCCTACAATGAGCAGTTCTTC. Translating it yields CAWNQLAYNEQFF. The whole variable domain, filled in from reference TRBV30 and TRBJ2-1, reads SQTIHQWPATLVQPVGSPLSLECTVEGTSNPNLYWYRQAAGRGLQLLFYSVGIGQISSEVPQNLSASRPQDRQFILSSKKLLLSDSGFYLCAWNQLAYNEQFFGPGTRLTVL.

The rearrangement uses TRBV30 and TRBJ1-2, with 10 bases lining up with TRBD1. CDR1 and CDR2 (germline): GTSNPN, SVGIG (reference sequence). The V and J ends lost 6 bases and 8 bases, in that order; junction bases with no gene match: 9. CDR3 size: 13 residues. The CDR3 here is CACQTGGAEGYTF. The DNA for the CDR3 is TGTGCCTGCCAGACAGGGGGCGCTGAAGGCTACACCTTC.

The CDR3 bases are TGTGCCAGCAGCATAGGGACAGACTACGAGCAGTACTTC. Protein: CASSIGTDYEQYF. The chain combines TRBV7-6 with TRBJ2-5; 7 nucleotides agree with TRBD1. The tail of the sequence fits TRBJ2-7 better, so the J call may be wrong. The germline V gene encodes CDR1 SGHVS and CDR2 FNYEAQ. This CDR3 comprises 13 residues.

The rearrangement joins TRBV30 to TRBJ1-2; tentatively, D is TRBD1 (5 bases). V lost 2 bases and J lost 5, with 15 bases in between. The CDR3 extends over 14 amino acids. Germline V gene data show CDR1 as GTSNPN and CDR2 as SVGIG (reference sequence). The CDR3 protein is CAWSLTGHAYGYTF. CDR3 nucleotide sequence: TGTGCCTGGAGTCTTACAGGACACGCTTATGGCTACACCTTC.

The chain carries TRBV6-4 and TRBJ2-2; D is possibly TRBD2 (5 bases). The CDR3 sequence is 14 residues long. V was clipped by 3 bases and J by 7 bases, with 12 bases between them. Germline values: CDR1 MRHNA, CDR2 SNTAGT. The CDR3 protein is CASSDISVHGELFF. Here the CDR3 DNA reads TGTGCCAGCAGTGATATTAGCGTTCACGGGGAGCTGTTTTTT.